Only one count was recorded for the clone carrying this T cell receptor beta chain. The antigen remains undetermined. The assay was immunoSEQ multiplex PCR, and TCRdb's table has in-frame clones only and misses some. The data show 1,400,000 or so clones, approximately 98.5% seen once. With 5 bases removed from V and 3 bases from J, the gap between germline ends came to 17 bases. This CDR3 spans 15 amino acids. Germline V gives CDR1 MDHEN, CDR2 SYDVKM. The source of the sample is a study of shared clonotypes between healthy human individuals. Notes on the study in general: Generation of non-shared clonotypes was less probable than generation of clonotypes shared by all four donors.

This rearrangement joins TRBV28 to TRBJ2-7; possibly TRBD2 for D (6 bases). Sequencing was done on a sample of naive CD4+ T cells sorted from blood. Documented subset: CD45RA+ positively selected. This TCR was sampled from a man aged 25 to 45 in good health. The CDR3 is CASSGGTYGLYEQYF. Written as DNA, the CDR3 is TGTGCCAGCAGTGGGGGGACGTACGGCCTCTACGAGCAGTACTTC.